The 8 T cell receptor beta chains given below trace back to one sample, sequenced in a study of blood T cell repertoires in COVID-19. This table comes from immunoSEQ multiplex PCR, and its TCRdb copy is limited to in-frame clones, with some not included. This sample carries roughly 69,000 clones, around 84% of them seen once, and the ten largest clones take 12%. Sequencing was done on a sample of peripheral blood. These TCRs come from a human donor in a cohort sampled during active COVID-19.

This clone was detected once. The chain has TRBV5-4 and TRBJ1-3; D not certain. Germline V gene sequence: CDR1 SGHNT, CDR2 YYREEE (reference sequence). The V and J ends lost 2 bases and 4 bases respectively, with 13 bases between them. CDR3 length equals 15 residues. The CDR3 DNA follows: TGTGCCAGCAGCTTTTCTGGGAGTTCGGGAAACACCATATATTTT. Amino acids: CASSFSGSSGNTIYF.

The chain couples TRBV20-1 to TRBJ2-7; no firm D call. The germline V and J ends were trimmed by 6 bases and 6 bases, with 9 bases remaining between them. Germline CDR1 and CDR2: DFQATT and SNEGSKA (reference sequence). CDR3 length equals 10 residues. In DNA form, the CDR3 reads TGCAGTGCACAAAGTGGCGAGCAGTACTTC. This encodes CSAQSGEQYF.

This chain connects TRBV2 to TRBJ2-1; weak D call: TRBD2 (5 bases). This CDR3 spans 14 amino acids. Germline V gives CDR1 SNHLY, CDR2 FYNNEI. V gave up 5 bases and J gave up 0 bases, with 8 bases separating them. CDR3 in amino acids: CASSQRSSYNEQFF. The CDR3 DNA is TGTGCCAGCAGTCAGCGGAGCTCCTACAATGAGCAGTTCTTC.

This clone was seen a handful of times. V gene TRBV30 combines with J gene TRBJ1-6; D gene ambiguous. Germline V gene sequence: CDR1 GTSNPN, CDR2 SVGIG (reference sequence). V was cut by 1 base and J by 7 bases, with 8 bases left in between. This CDR3 region has 13 residues. The CDR3 DNA reads as TGTGCCTGGAGTGCAAACGCGAATTCACCCCTCCACTTT. Translation: CAWSANANSPLHF.

For the CDR3, the DNA is TGCGCCAGCAGCTTCACACAGGGTTACGAGCAGTACTTC. Protein sequence: CASSFTQGYEQYF. The J gene is TRBJ2-7, the V gene TRBV5-1, with TRBD1 as a possible D gene (6 bases). V was shortened by 2 bases and J by 4 bases, with 10 bases between the two germline ends. Germline V gene sequence: CDR1 SGHRS, CDR2 YFSETQ. The CDR3 is made up of 13 amino acids.

This clone was detected only once. J is TRBJ2-7 and V is TRBV6-2 or TRBV6-3; TRBD2 matches 12 bases. Germline assignment: CDR1 MNHEY and CDR2 SVGEGT. J gave up 5 bases and V 6 bases, and 17 bases lay outside the gene matches. This CDR3 is built from 18 residues. Here the CDR3 reads CASSSPQLAGGSLNEQYF. CDR3 DNA sequence: TGTGCCAGCAGCTCCCCCCAACTAGCGGGGGGATCCCTAAACGAGCAGTACTTC.

The chain employs TRBV5-5 and TRBJ1-1, with D uncertain. V dropped 4 bases and J dropped 3 bases, with 13 bases sitting between them. This CDR3 contains 14 residues. Germline CDR1 reads SGHKS; CDR2 reads YYEKEE (reference sequence). The CDR3, as DNA: TGTGCCAGCAGCCCGGGTTGGAGGGACACTGAAGCTTTCTTT. Translated: CASSPGWRDTEAFF.

The J gene is TRBJ1-1, the V gene TRBV4-3; 8 nucleotides align to TRBD1. The germline V gene encodes CDR1 LGHNA and CDR2 YSLEER. Trimming cost V 2 bases and J 5 bases; bases outside gene matches: 7. This CDR3 is built from 15 residues. CDR3 region: CASSQLDRGWTEAFF. CDR3 in DNA: TGCGCCAGCAGCCAATTAGACAGGGGATGGACTGAAGCTTTCTTT.